The clone carrying this T cell receptor beta chain came up many times. The antigen is unknown. CDR3 length: 14 residues. Trimming shortened V by 8 bases and J by 0 bases, and 13 bases separated the two germline ends. CDR1 is SNHLY, CDR2 FYNNEI, per germline. The data originate from a study of T-cell reconstitution after alpha-beta-depleted transplantation in children. TCRbeta library preparation incorporated unique molecular identifiers. MiXCR was run by TCRdb on the PCR reads, yielding one entry per CDR3 protein. The sample lists about 300,000 distinct CDR3 sequences; 10% were seen once. General observations from the study: The high TCRbeta diversity at day 60 in some patients came from surviving recipient T cells and thymic progenitors. The main origin of T-cell counts and diversity one year after transplant was newly produced T cells. Several hundred graft clones that had expanded were reportedly the source of alpha-beta T cells about two months after transplant.

The origin of this receptor is a boy under two years old with acute myeloid leukemia, due to receive a stem cell transplant. The V call is TRBV2, the J call TRBJ2-5, with no clear D. The sequencing used PBMCs, collected before TCRalphabeta/CD19-depleted stem cell transplant. CDR3 sequence: CASGRLANQETQYF. Written as DNA, the CDR3 is TGTGCCAGCGGCCGACTCGCCAACCAAGAGACCCAGTACTTC.